The entry below gives a single T cell receptor (beta chain) sequence along with its context. The target antigen is unknown. These data come from a study of cytomegalovirus exposure and HLA in healthy donors. Study findings and constraints: Presence/absence analyses took donor sequencing depth as roughly uniform.

The PCR contained 60 Vbeta and 13 Jbeta primers. Sequencing was performed with immunoSEQ multiplex PCR; in TCRdb, only in-frame clones are kept and a portion is missing. The sample shows about 120,000 clones, approximately 87% of them seen only once. CDR1 is SGHAT and CDR2 is FQNNGV in the germline V gene. CDR3 size: 14 residues. Trimming cost V 5 bases and J 1 base, with 8 bases left between them. This receptor was identified in a man aged 18 to 29 in good health and CMV-seropositive. Sequencing was carried out using PBMCs. The chain links TRBV11-2 to TRBJ2-2; D not resolved. The CDR3 region has the DNA TGTGCCAGCAGCACTATCAAGAACACCGGGGAGCTGTTTTTT. Translation: CASSTIKNTGELFF.